The present TCR beta chain was sequenced within a study of T-cell memory formation after mild COVID-19. Across the whole study: TCR clusters mostly belonged to single donors.

The germline V gene has CDR1 MNHEY and CDR2 SVGEGT. The CDR3 covers 14 residues. The J segment lost 10 bases and the V segment lost 6 bases, leaving 8 bases of the junction unmatched. Findings and limits, study-wide: Pre-infection memory carried some responding clones, suggesting that cross-reactive memory joined. There was no confirmation that second-wave clones peaking on day 37 were SARS-CoV-2 specific.

The 5'RACE method, run with constant-segment primers, produced TCR alpha and TCR beta cDNA libraries (carrying sample barcodes and UMIs). TCRdb re-derived calls from the 5' RACE reads in MiXCR, one entry per CDR3 protein. The sample records some 310,000 distinct CDR3 sequences, less than 25% being singletons. Worth noting for this clonotype: Its antigen remains unidentified.

The gene calls are TRBV6-2 or TRBV6-3 and TRBJ2-1; 11 bases match TRBD2. Sequenced input: PBMCs or a T cell subset sorted from them (not recorded which). The sequence was obtained from a man aged 18 to 30 who had mild COVID-19 (a few samples of this study predate the infection). Cell type and time point are not known. CDR3 amino acids: CASRPHSGGDEQFF. The CDR3 DNA reads as TGTGCCAGCAGACCCCATAGCGGGGGGGACGAGCAGTTCTTC.